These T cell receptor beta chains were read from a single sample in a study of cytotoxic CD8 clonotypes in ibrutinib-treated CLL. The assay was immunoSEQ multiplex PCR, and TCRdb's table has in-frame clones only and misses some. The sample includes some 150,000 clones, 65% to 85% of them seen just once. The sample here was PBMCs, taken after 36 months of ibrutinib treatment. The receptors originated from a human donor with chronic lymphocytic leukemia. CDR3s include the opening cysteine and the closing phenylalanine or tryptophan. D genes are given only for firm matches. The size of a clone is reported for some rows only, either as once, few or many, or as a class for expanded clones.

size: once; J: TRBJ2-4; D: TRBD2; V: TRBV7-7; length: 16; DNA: TGTGCCAGCAGCCAAGGGCTAGCGGGAGGAGGGGACATTCAGTACTTC; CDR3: CASSQGLAGGGDIQYF
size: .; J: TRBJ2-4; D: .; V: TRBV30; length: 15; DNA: TGTGCCTGGAGTATAGGCGGTGGAGGGGAAAACATTCAGTACTTC; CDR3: CAWSIGGGGENIQYF
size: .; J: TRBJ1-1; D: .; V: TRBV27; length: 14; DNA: TGTGCCAGCAGTTTTGGGTTCGGGAACACTGAAGCTTTCTTT; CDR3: CASSFGFGNTEAFF
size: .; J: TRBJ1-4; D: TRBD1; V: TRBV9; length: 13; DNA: TGTGCCAGCAGCGAGGGGGCAGATGAAAAACTGTTTTTT; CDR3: CASSEGADEKLFF
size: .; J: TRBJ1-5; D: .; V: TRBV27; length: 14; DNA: TGTGCCAGCAGTTTATCGGCAGGCCGTCAGCCCCAGCATTTT; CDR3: CASSLSAGRQPQHF
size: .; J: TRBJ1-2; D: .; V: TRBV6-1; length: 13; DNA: TGTGCCAGCAGTGAAGCGCTCTCCTATGGCTACACCTTC; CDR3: CASSEALSYGYTF
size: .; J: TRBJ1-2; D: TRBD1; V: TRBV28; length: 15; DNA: TGTGCCAGCAGAGTCCCGGGACAGGGAAGAGGTGGCTACACCTTC; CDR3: CASRVPGQGRGGYTF
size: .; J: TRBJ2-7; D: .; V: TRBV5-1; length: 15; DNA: TGCGCCAGCAGCTTGGCCTTACTGGACAGTTACGAGCAGTACTTC; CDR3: CASSLALLDSYEQYF
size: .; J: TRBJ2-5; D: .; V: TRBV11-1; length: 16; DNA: TGTGCCAGCAGCCCCCGGGGAGGGGGCTTTGAAGAGACCCAGTACTTC; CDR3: CASSPRGGGFEETQYF
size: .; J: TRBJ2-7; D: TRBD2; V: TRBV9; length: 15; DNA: TGTGCCAGCAGCTTCGGGAGGGATGCGCCCTACGAGCAGTACTTC; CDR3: CASSFGRDAPYEQYF
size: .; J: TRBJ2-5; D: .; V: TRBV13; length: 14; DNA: TGTGCCAGCAGCCCCACAGGGCATCAAGAGACCCAGTACTTC; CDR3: CASSPTGHQETQYF
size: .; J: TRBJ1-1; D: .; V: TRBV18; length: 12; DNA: TGTGCCAGCTCCCCAGGAAACACTGAAGCTTTCTTT; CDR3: CASSPGNTEAFF
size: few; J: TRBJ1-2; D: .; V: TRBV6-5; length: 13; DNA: TGTGCCAGCAGTCAGAAGGTCTACCGTGGCTACACCTTC; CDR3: CASSQKVYRGYTF
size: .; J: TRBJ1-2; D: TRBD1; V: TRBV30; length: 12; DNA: TGTGCCTCATCCACAGGGGCCTATGGCTACACCTTC; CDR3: CASSTGAYGYTF
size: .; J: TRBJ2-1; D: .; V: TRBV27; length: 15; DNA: TGTGCCAGCAGTTTTGGGGTAGCGGCCTACAATGAGCAGTTCTTC; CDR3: CASSFGVAAYNEQFF
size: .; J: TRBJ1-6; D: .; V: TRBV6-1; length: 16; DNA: TGTGCCAGCAGTGAAAGGGGCGGGGGCGATAATTCACCCCTCCACTTT; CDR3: CASSERGGGDNSPLHF
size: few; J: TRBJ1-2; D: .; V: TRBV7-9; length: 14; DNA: TGTGCCAGCAGCTTAAGAGGGGGACATGATGGCTACACCTTC; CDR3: CASSLRGGHDGYTF
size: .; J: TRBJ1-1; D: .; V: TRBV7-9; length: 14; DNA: TGTGCCAGCAGCTTGTTACACAGTGAGACTGAAGCTTTCTTT; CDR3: CASSLLHSETEAFF
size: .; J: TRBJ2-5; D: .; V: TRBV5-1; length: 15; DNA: TGCGCCAGCAGTTTTCGGCCTGAGGGTCAAGAGACCCAGTACTTC; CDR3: CASSFRPEGQETQYF
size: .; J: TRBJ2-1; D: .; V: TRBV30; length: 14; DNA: TGTGCCTGGAGTCAGGCAGGCGTGTACAATGAGCAGTTCTTC; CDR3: CAWSQAGVYNEQFF
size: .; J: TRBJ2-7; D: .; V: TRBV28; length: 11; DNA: TGTGCCAGCATGGGTTCCTACGAGCAGTACTTC; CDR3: CASMGSYEQYF
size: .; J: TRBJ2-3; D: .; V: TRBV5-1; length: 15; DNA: TGCGCCAGCAGCTTGGCCGGGACACGCACAGATACGCAGTATTTT; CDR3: CASSLAGTRTDTQYF
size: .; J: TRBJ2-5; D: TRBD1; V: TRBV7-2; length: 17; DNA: TGTGCCAGCAGCTTAGCCCGTAGGGACAGTTGGCAAGAGACCCAGTACTTC; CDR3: CASSLARRDSWQETQYF
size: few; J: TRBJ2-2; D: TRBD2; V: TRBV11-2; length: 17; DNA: TGTGCCAGCAGCTCCCTTCGAGCGGGACCCAACACCGGGGAGCTGTTTTTT; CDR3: CASSSLRAGPNTGELFF
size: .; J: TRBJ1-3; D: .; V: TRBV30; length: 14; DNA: TGTGCCTGGAGTGTAGGGGGCTCTGGAAACACCATATATTTT; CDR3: CAWSVGGSGNTIYF
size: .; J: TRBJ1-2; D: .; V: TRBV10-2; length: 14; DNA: TGCGCCAGCAGTGAGTCGTCCCCTCTCAAGGGCTACACCTTC; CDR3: CASSESSPLKGYTF
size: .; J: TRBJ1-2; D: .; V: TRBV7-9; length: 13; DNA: TGTGCCAGCAGCTCGACAGCTAACTATGGCTACACCTTC; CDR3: CASSSTANYGYTF
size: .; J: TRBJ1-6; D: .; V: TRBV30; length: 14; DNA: TGTGCCTGGAGTGTTGAGGGGGGCTATTCACCCCTCCACTTT; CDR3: CAWSVEGGYSPLHF
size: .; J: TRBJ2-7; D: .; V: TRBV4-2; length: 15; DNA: TGTGCCAGCAGCCAAGATGGGGCTAGCCTCTACGAGCAGTACTTC; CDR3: CASSQDGASLYEQYF
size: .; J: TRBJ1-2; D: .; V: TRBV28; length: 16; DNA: TGTGCCAGCAGTTTCAGCAGGGGAACGGCTAACTATGGCTACACCTTC; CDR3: CASSFSRGTANYGYTF
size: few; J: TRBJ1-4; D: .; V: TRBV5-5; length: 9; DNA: TGTGCCAGCGGTGAAAAACTGTTTTTT; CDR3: CASGEKLFF
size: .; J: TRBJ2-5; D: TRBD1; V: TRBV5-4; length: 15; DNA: TGTGCCAGCAGCCTACGACAGGGGTTACAAGAGACCCAGTACTTC; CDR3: CASSLRQGLQETQYF
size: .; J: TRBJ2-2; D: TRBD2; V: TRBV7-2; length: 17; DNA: TGTGCCAGCAGCTTAGGTGGACTAGCTGGGCTAGCCGGGGAGCTGTTTTTT; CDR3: CASSLGGLAGLAGELFF
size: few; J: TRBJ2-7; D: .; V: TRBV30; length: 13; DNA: TGTGCCTGGAGTGTTTCCTGGGGCCACGAGCAGTACTTC; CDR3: CAWSVSWGHEQYF
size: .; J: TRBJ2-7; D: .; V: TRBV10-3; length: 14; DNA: TGTGCCATCAGTGATAGCAGGGGTTACTACGAGCAGTACTTC; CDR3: CAISDSRGYYEQYF
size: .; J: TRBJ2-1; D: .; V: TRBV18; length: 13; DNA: TGTGCCAGCTCACCCCGGGCTCGGGGTGAGCAGTTCTTC; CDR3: CASSPRARGEQFF
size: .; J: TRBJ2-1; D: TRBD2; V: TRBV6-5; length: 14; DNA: TGTGCCAGCAGTTACTCGCCGGGAGGCCTTCCCCGGTTCTTC; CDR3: CASSYSPGGLPRFF